This entry is about one TCR beta chain. This clonotype is a singleton in its sample. The clone's antigen remains unknown. No conserved phenylalanine or tryptophan is present at the end of the CDR3, so a read error is the likely explanation. This sample is drawn from a study of tumor-infiltrating lymphocytes in primary liver carcinoma (TCRdb year 2017). For context, the study as a whole: A few patients with histopathologically diagnosed primary liver carcinoma underwent surgical resection in China between late 2015 and March 2016. The five patients had tumors of stage T1-T3 N0M0, with maximum diameters ranging from roughly 4 to 11 cm. Of the five patients (three men and two women, aged 30 to 69 years), four had hepatocellular carcinoma and one had combined HCC and intrahepatic cholangiocarcinoma. TCRbeta repertoire sequencing covered 35 specimens from 5 patients: 25 tumor regions, 5 adjacent noncancerous liver tissues and 5 peripheral blood samples. Across five regions of each liver tumor, along with adjacent normal tissue and blood, the study brought together TCRbeta repertoire sequencing, expression microarrays and whole-exome sequencing. Reproducibility between technical replicate repertoires was high, with correlation coefficients above 0.95 and mean shared-clone rates approximately 0.9. Roughly 3.5 to 7.13 million productive TCRbeta reads were obtained per sample, and no significant difference in read depth was found between tissue types.

Starting from around 520 ng total RNA, TCRbeta-specific cDNA was produced by reverse transcription with a constant-region primer and ProtoScript II reverse transcriptase. The TCRbeta libraries were prepared through three rounds of nested multiplex PCR following a slightly modified ARM-PCR procedure. The first two PCR rounds used multiplex TRBV1-TRBV30 forward primers with a Cbeta reverse primer, each for 10 to 11 cycles. Sample barcodes and Illumina adapters were added in a final 25-cycle PCR using Deep VentR polymerase. Before sequencing, amplicons between 200 and 500 bp were purified from gel using a QIAquick gel extraction kit. An Illumina HiSeq 2500 was used to sequence the TCRbeta amplicons, generating 250-bp paired-end reads. Turning to the authors' computational methods: Reads were quality-trimmed with Trimmomatic v0.33, and paired reads were merged with FLASH v1.2.11 to recover full CDR3 sequences. MiGEC v1.2.1b assigned V, D and J germline segments to the rearranged TCRbeta sequences. VDJtools v1.0.0 computed clonotype statistics and Shannon-Wiener diversity indices. Except for diversity analysis, only the 250 most abundant clonotypes of each sample were used in subsequent analyses to reduce sampling bias. TCRdb trimmed public reads at Q25 via fastp, called clones via MiXCR and kept in-frame beta chains. Rows are unified per CDR3 protein, each entry keeping the most common DNA and genes. The V and J calls shown here were made by TCRdb, not taken from the authors' results. This sample gives about 210,000 distinct CDR3 sequences in total; approximately 64% of them show up just once. Jointly, the top ten make up around 7.1% of the sample.

TRIzol reagent was used to extract blood RNA from unsorted whole blood, while the DNeasy Blood & Tissue kit provided the germline DNA. Chronic HBV infection was present in the patients, and the patients were treatment-naive at sampling. Roughly 3.9 milliliters of peripheral blood were collected into K2EDTA tubes before surgery. Here is what the overall study found, with its caveats: Comparison of CD4+ and CD8+ T cell repertoires was precluded by the use of bulk unsorted samples. Only the TCR beta chain was sequenced, so true repertoire diversity is likely underestimated because unpaired alpha chains were not captured. Compared with blood, tumors had a significantly larger share of the repertoire taken up by the top 250 clones (p = 0.039). Consistent with antigen-driven expansion, pairs of tumor regions showed higher repertoire overlap (mean approximately 35%) than either tumor-adjacent pairs (about 17%) or tumor-blood pairs (around 14%). The study included only four to six patients, and the authors note findings should be validated in a larger study.

The CDR3 is 14 residues long, counting both termini. Only the CDR3 DNA is retained, 42 bases long and in frame from the first base. V lost 4 bases and J lost 3 bases; the stretch between them is 14 bases long. Based on the germline V gene (reference sequence), the CDR1 and CDR2 sequences are SGHNT and YYREEE. The receptor's source is a woman aged 60-70 years with primary liver carcinoma and hepatitis B virus infection. Sequences were obtained from peripheral blood. The rearranged segments are TRBV5-4 and TRBJ2-7; no D gene call is confident. In nucleotides, the sequence is TGTGCCAGCAGCCCCTCCCGAAGGAGCTACGAGCAGTACATC. This encodes CASSPSRRSYEQYI.